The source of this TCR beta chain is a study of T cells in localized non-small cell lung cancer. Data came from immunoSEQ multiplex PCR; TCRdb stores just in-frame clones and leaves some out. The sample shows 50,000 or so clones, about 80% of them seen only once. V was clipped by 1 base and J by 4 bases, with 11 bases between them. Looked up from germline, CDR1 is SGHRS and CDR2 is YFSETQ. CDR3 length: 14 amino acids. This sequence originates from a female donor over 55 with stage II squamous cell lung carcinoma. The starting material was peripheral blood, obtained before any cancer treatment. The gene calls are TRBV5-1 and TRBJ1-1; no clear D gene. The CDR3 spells CASSLSGVGTEAFF. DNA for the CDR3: TGCGCCAGCAGCTTGAGTGGGGTTGGCACTGAAGCTTTCTTT.